The 28 T cell receptor beta chains below come from one sample, sequenced in a study of blood T cell repertoires in COVID-19. Measured with immunoSEQ multiplex PCR; TCRdb has only the in-frame clones, and not every one. The data contain about 250,000 clones, approximately 90% of them singletons. The specimen was PBMCs or T cells enriched from blood (not recorded which). These receptors were obtained from a woman aged 25 to 39 with acute COVID-19.

The V call is TRBV5-1, the J call TRBJ2-5, with 13 bases matching TRBD2. Trimming cost V 4 bases and J 4 bases; bases outside gene matches: 10. The CDR3 loop spans 17 amino acids. CDR1 SGHRS and CDR2 YFSETQ come from the germline V gene. The DNA of the CDR3 is TGCGCCAGCAGCCTGACTGGACTAGCGGGAGTTCCAGAGACCCAGTACTTC. As protein: CASSLTGLAGVPETQYF.

The chain links TRBV14 to TRBJ1-1; D not resolved. V lost 1 base and J lost 5, with 11 bases in between. This CDR3 is 14 amino acids long. Germline-derived CDR1 and CDR2 are SGHDN and FVKESK. CDR3 region: CASSQGAVQTEAFF. CDR3 DNA: TGTGCCAGCAGCCAAGGGGCTGTCCAGACTGAAGCTTTCTTT.

The chain uses TRBV28 and TRBJ1-5; 7 bases line up with TRBD1. J lost 1 base, V lost 4 bases, and 4 bases had no gene match. Germline V gives CDR1 MDHEN, CDR2 SYDVKM. The CDR3 loop spans 15 amino acids. For the CDR3, the DNA is TGTGCCAGCAGTTCGGACAGGTCCAGCAATCAGCCCCAGCATTTT. It is translated as CASSSDRSSNQPQHF.

The chain links TRBV19 to TRBJ2-7; D unresolved. The CDR3 covers 15 residues. Trimming shortened V by 0 bases and J by 6 bases, and 15 bases separated the two germline ends. Per germline, CDR1 LNHDA and CDR2 SQIVND (reference sequence). For the CDR3, the DNA is TGTGCCAGTAGTATAGATCCCCTTTTGGGCAGCGAGCAGTACTTC. Translating gives CASSIDPLLGSEQYF.

The chain has TRBV7-2 and TRBJ2-5, with 7 bases that match TRBD2. V shed 5 bases and J 0 bases; nucleotides not matched to a gene: 9. CDR1 SGHTA and CDR2 FQGNSA come from the germline V gene. The CDR3 contains 16 residues. The CDR3 sequence: CASSPRRLADQETQYF. The CDR3 coding sequence is TGTGCCAGCAGCCCCCGCCGACTAGCAGACCAAGAGACCCAGTACTTC.

The chain has TRBV7-2 and TRBJ2-7; perhaps TRBD1 as D (5 bases). The CDR3 totals 15 residues. Trimming took off 5 bases at V and 0 bases at J, with 14 bases between the two ends. Germline V lookup: CDR1 SGHTA, CDR2 FQGNSA. The chain's CDR3 is CASSLGQGPSYEQYF. CDR3 bases: TGTGCCAGCAGCCTAGGGCAGGGCCCCTCCTACGAGCAGTACTTC.

The rearrangement links TRBV11-2 to TRBJ1-2; TRBD1 matches at 8 bases. J gave up 4 bases and V 5 bases, and 9 bases lay outside the gene matches. This CDR3 contains 15 residues. Germline loops: CDR1 SGHAT, CDR2 FQNNGV. The CDR3 loop reads CASSRVDRVAYGYTF. For the CDR3, the DNA is TGTGCCAGCAGCCGAGTGGACAGGGTTGCCTATGGCTACACCTTC.

V and J are TRBV12-5 and TRBJ2-3, with D perhaps TRBD1 (6 bases). The germline CDR1 and CDR2 sequences are LGHNT and FRNRAP. With 5 bases removed from V and 0 bases from J, the gap between germline ends came to 21 bases. CDR3 size: 18 residues. The CDR3 nucleotides read TGTGCTAGTGGTGGGCCCGGGACACTTACTACTAGCACAGATACGCAGTATTTT. This sequence encodes CASGGPGTLTTSTDTQYF.

J is TRBJ1-4 and V is TRBV28; TRBD1 is a possible D gene (5 bases). The V gene's germline CDR1 is MDHEN and CDR2 SYDVKM. Between the trimmed V and J ends, which lost 5 bases and 3 bases, there was a span of 13 bases. The CDR3 spans 15 residues. This CDR3 reads CASSPAGVANEKLFF. CDR3 nucleotide sequence: TGTGCCAGCAGTCCGGCGGGGGTGGCTAATGAAAAACTGTTTTTT.

V gene TRBV25-1 combines with J gene TRBJ1-1; D is perhaps TRBD1 (5 bases). V gave up 6 bases and J gave up 4 bases, with 12 bases separating them. The CDR3 covers 13 residues. CDR1 and CDR2 from the germline V gene are MGHDK and SYGVNS. CDR3 loop: CASRRQPGTEAFF. The CDR3 coding sequence is TGTGCCAGCAGAAGACAGCCTGGCACTGAAGCTTTCTTT.

This clone has only one observation. V is TRBV18 and J is TRBJ1-3; D unresolved. The germline CDR1 and CDR2 sequences are KGHSH and LQKENI. CDR3 length: 17 amino acids. The V and J ends lost 6 bases and 4 bases respectively, with 22 bases between them. Written as DNA, the CDR3 is TGTGCCAGCTCCATAAGTGTCTTATCGGGGAGCGGAAACACCATATATTTT. Amino acid sequence: CASSISVLSGSGNTIYF.

The CDR3 protein is CASSPADRGNEQYF. CDR3 DNA: TGTGCCAGCAGCCCCGCCGACAGGGGGAACGAGCAGTACTTC. The V gene is TRBV7-9, the J gene TRBJ2-7; TRBD1 agrees at 9 bases. Germline V gives CDR1 SEHNR, CDR2 FQNEAQ (reference sequence). The CDR3 sequence is 14 residues long. V lost 5 bases and J lost 5; bases outside the gene matches: 7. Combining the CDR3 with reference TRBV7-9 and TRBJ2-7 gives the whole variable domain DTGVSQNPRHKITKRGQNVTFRCDPISEHNRLYWYRQTLGQGPEFLTYFQNEAQLEKSRLLSDRFSAERPKGSFSTLEIQRTEQGDSAMYLCASSPADRGNEQYFGPGTRLTVT.

V and J are TRBV6-5 and TRBJ2-7, with TRBD2 matching over 12 bases. The V segment lost 0 bases and the J segment 4 bases; nucleotides outside the gene matches: 1. The germline CDR1 and CDR2 sequences are MNHEY and SVGAGI. This CDR3 comprises 15 residues. The CDR3 here is CASSYSTSGSYEQYF. DNA of the CDR3: TGTGCCAGCAGTTACTCGACTAGCGGGAGTTACGAGCAGTACTTC.

This rearrangement joins TRBV9 to TRBJ2-5; TRBD2 aligns across 10 bases. Germline V CDR1 and CDR2: SGDLS, YYNGEE. V gave up 1 base and J gave up 4 bases; unmatched junction bases: 13. CDR3 length equals 18 residues. The CDR3, as DNA: TGTGCCAGCAGCGTAACCGACCTCTCTAGCGGGAGTCCAGAGACCCAGTACTTC. Protein sequence: CASSVTDLSSGSPETQYF. The full variable domain, its missing parts supplied by reference TRBV9 and TRBJ2-5, is DSGVTQTPKHLITATGQRVTLRCSPRSGDLSVYWYQQSLDQGLQFLIQYYNGEERAKGNILERFSAQQFPDLHSELNLSSLELGDSALYFCASSVTDLSSGSPETQYFGPGTRLLVL.

The chain links TRBV29-1 to TRBJ2-7; D may be TRBD2 (6 bases). Trimming cost V 7 bases and J 2 bases, with 15 bases left between them. The CDR3 is 13 amino acids. The germline V gene encodes CDR1 SQVTM and CDR2 ANQGSEA. For the CDR3, the DNA is TGCAGCGCCCTTTCAGCGGGTACCTACGAGCAGTACTTC. Translated: CSALSAGTYEQYF.

V is TRBV9 and J is TRBJ1-1; no clear D gene. The length of the CDR3 is 14 residues. Looked up from germline, CDR1 is SGDLS and CDR2 is YYNGEE. V gave up 4 bases and J gave up 0 bases, with 10 bases separating them. CDR3 in amino acids: CASSPNSLNTEAFF. Here the CDR3 DNA reads TGTGCCAGCAGCCCCAACAGCTTGAACACTGAAGCTTTCTTT. The whole variable domain, filled in from reference TRBV9 and TRBJ1-1, reads DSGVTQTPKHLITATGQRVTLRCSPRSGDLSVYWYQQSLDQGLQFLIQYYNGEERAKGNILERFSAQQFPDLHSELNLSSLELGDSALYFCASSPNSLNTEAFFGQGTRLTVV.

The genes are TRBV28 and TRBJ1-6, with D unclear. This CDR3 has 11 residues. The ends were cut back, 8 bases at V and 14 bases at J, with 13 bases in the middle. The V gene's germline CDR1 is MDHEN and CDR2 SYDVKM. The CDR3 loop is CASRSLYALHF. DNA for the CDR3: TGTGCCAGCCGGTCCCTATATGCCCTCCACTTT. Filled out from reference TRBV28 and TRBJ1-6, the complete variable domain reads DVKVTQSSRYLVKRTGEKVFLECVQDMDHENMFWYRQDPGLGLRLIYFSYDVKMKEKGDIPEGYSVSREKKERFSLILESASTNQTSMYLCASRSLYALHFGNGTRLTVT.

The chain is built from TRBV6-5 and TRBJ1-3; D gene uncertain. Germline V gene sequence: CDR1 MNHEY, CDR2 SVGAGI. This CDR3 comprises 12 residues. V lost 6 bases to trimming and J lost 4 bases, with 7 bases between them. Written as DNA, the CDR3 is TGTGCCAGCAGGCCCCAGGGAAACACCATATATTTT. Its translation is CASRPQGNTIYF.

The chain uses TRBV4-3 and TRBJ2-2; 12 nucleotides line up with TRBD1. The germline CDR1 and CDR2 sequences are LGHNA and YSLEER. With 3 bases clipped from V and 4 bases from J, the junction kept 9 bases outside the gene matches. The CDR3 contains 18 residues. CDR3 amino acids: CASSQAPGQGAGTGELFF. CDR3 coding DNA: TGCGCCAGCAGCCAGGCGCCGGGACAGGGGGCGGGCACCGGGGAGCTGTTTTTT.

V gene TRBV7-6 combines with J gene TRBJ2-3; maybe TRBD2 (6 bases). Between the trimmed V and J ends, which lost 6 bases and 4 bases, there was a span of 20 bases. The CDR3 totals 16 residues. CDR1 SGHVS and CDR2 FNYEAQ come from the germline V gene. DNA of the CDR3: TGTGCCAGCAGTATGGGACTGGGGGTAGGTCCAGATACGCAGTATTTT. Its translation is CASSMGLGVGPDTQYF.

The chain carries TRBV27 and TRBJ1-1; TRBD1 is a possible D gene (6 bases). Trimming stripped 6 bases from V and 3 bases from J, with 17 bases between. Germline V gene sequence: CDR1 MNHEY, CDR2 SMNVEV (reference sequence). The CDR3 is 15 amino acids. CDR3 sequence reads: CASRTNSPGDTEAFF. The CDR3 DNA is TGTGCCAGCAGAACTAACTCACCAGGGGACACTGAAGCTTTCTTT.

The rearrangement uses TRBV28 and TRBJ1-1; 7 bases line up with TRBD1. The V gene end was trimmed by 6 bases and the J gene end by 4 bases; junction bases not matched to a gene: 5. The CDR3 covers 13 residues. Germline-derived CDR1 and CDR2 are MDHEN and SYDVKM. The chain's CDR3 is CASRRTGVTEAFF. The CDR3 DNA reads TGTGCCAGCAGACGCACAGGGGTCACTGAAGCTTTCTTT.

This chain links TRBV28 with TRBJ1-1, with 8 positions matching TRBD1. V trimming: 3 bases; J trimming: 0 bases; junction bases outside the gene matches: 6. The germline V gene encodes CDR1 MDHEN and CDR2 SYDVKM. The CDR3 contains 16 residues. The CDR3 bases are TGTGCCAGCAGTTTCCCCGGACAGGGAATGAACACTGAAGCTTTCTTT. Translated: CASSFPGQGMNTEAFF.

The V call is TRBV28, the J call TRBJ1-5; maybe TRBD1 (6 bases). Germline V gene data show CDR1 as MDHEN and CDR2 as SYDVKM. V lost 0 bases and J 7 bases, leaving 13 bases between the germline ends. The CDR3 runs to 15 residues. The chain's CDR3 is CASSLWYRAKQPQHF. The CDR3 nucleotides read TGTGCCAGCAGTTTATGGTACAGGGCGAAACAGCCCCAGCATTTT.

This clone was detected once. This chain uses TRBV5-1 with TRBJ1-6; D is undetermined. V lost 0 bases, J lost 6 bases, and 10 bases lay in between. Germline assignment: CDR1 SGHRS and CDR2 YFSETQ. The CDR3 length is 15 residues. CDR3 DNA: TGCGCCAGCAGCTTGGCCTCAGGAACTAATTCACCCCTCCACTTT. This sequence encodes CASSLASGTNSPLHF.

This chain connects TRBV24-1 to TRBJ1-2, with D unresolved. Germline lookup yields CDR1 KGHDR and CDR2 SFDVKD. This CDR3 contains 13 residues. The V gene lost 4 bases and the J gene lost 0 bases, with 5 bases spanning the gap. In nucleotides, the CDR3 is TGTGCCACCAGTGAGGGCCCTAACTATGGCTACACCTTC. Its translation: CATSEGPNYGYTF.

The CDR3 bases are TGTGCCAGCAGTTACGGACCGGGATATGGCAATCAGCCCCAGCATTTT. Protein sequence: CASSYGPGYGNQPQHF. This chain joins TRBV28 and TRBJ1-5; no firm D call. Germline CDR1 and CDR2: MDHEN and SYDVKM. This CDR3 is 16 amino acids long. V lost 4 bases and J 2 bases, leaving 15 bases between the germline ends.

In this sample, this clone turned up once. The chain couples TRBV2 to TRBJ2-2, with a weak D call TRBD2 (7 bases). The CDR3 spans 13 residues. Germline loops: CDR1 SNHLY, CDR2 FYNNEI. V gave up 4 bases and J gave up 8 bases, with 11 bases separating them. The CDR3 DNA follows: TGTGCCAGCAGTGCGGCGGGGGCTGGGGAGCTGTTTTTT. This codes for CASSAAGAGELFF.